The clone carrying this T cell receptor beta chain appeared a few times. Its target is unknown. Germline V gene lookup returns CDR1 SGHNT and CDR2 YYREEE (reference sequence). The CDR3 length is 17 residues. J was trimmed by 2 bases and V by 0 bases; bases with no gene match: 8. The data belong to a study of T cell repertoires in cytomegalovirus infection. Study-wide context: Through public TCR beta signatures, both CMV infection and matching HLA type were indicated. Notes on the study in general: Carriage of CMV together with the relevant HLA was identifiable through cumulative public TCR beta family frequency. HLA-C-restricted TCR beta clonotypes specific for CMV led the ex vivo response.

TCRdb reprocessed the reads via MiXCR and lists one record per CDR3 protein. The sample holds about 60,000 distinct CDR3 sequences, 25% to 40% seen once. Sequencing was carried out using PBMCs, sequenced either directly or after in vitro stimulation (not recorded which). This receptor was taken from a human donor in good health (CMV status not recorded). Some clones in this sample may be carry-over from other donors' samples. This chain joins TRBV5-4 and TRBJ2-3; 8 bases match TRBD2. The CDR3 nucleotides read TGTGCCAGCAGCTTGGCGACGGGGGGGCTGGACACAGATACGCAGTATTTT. It yields the protein CASSLATGGLDTDTQYF.